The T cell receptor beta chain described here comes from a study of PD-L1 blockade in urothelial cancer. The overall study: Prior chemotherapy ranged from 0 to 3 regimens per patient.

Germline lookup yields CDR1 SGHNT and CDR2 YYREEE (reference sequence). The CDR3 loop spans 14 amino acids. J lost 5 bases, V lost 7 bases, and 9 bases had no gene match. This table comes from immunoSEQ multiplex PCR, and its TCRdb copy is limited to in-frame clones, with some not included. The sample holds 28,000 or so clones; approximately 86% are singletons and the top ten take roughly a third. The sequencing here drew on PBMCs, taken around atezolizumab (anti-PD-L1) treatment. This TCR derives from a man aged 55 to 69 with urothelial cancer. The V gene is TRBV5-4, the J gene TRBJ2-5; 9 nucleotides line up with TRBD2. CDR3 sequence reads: CASGFAREGETQYF. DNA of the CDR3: TGTGCCAGCGGGTTCGCGCGGGAGGGGGAGACCCAGTACTTC.